This entry lists 22 T cell receptor beta chains sequenced from one sample in a study of blood T cell repertoires in COVID-19. Measured with immunoSEQ multiplex PCR; TCRdb has only the in-frame clones, and not every one. Altogether about 440,000 clones are present, roughly nine tenths being singletons, with the ten largest covering roughly 1.9%. The sample comprised PBMCs or T cells enriched from blood (not recorded which). The receptors here all came from a woman aged 18-29 years with acute COVID-19.

V usage is TRBV7-3 and J usage is TRBJ1-1, with D unresolved. From germline, CDR1 is SGHTA and CDR2 FQGTGA. V lost 5 bases and J 5 bases, leaving 21 bases between the germline ends. The CDR3 runs 16 residues. This CDR3 is CASSPTGRAGGTEAFF. DNA of the CDR3: TGTGCCAGCAGCCCAACGGGGAGGGCGGGAGGAACTGAAGCTTTCTTT.

This sequence joins TRBV7-3 and TRBJ2-1, with a possible D match to TRBD2 (6 bases). V was pared by 2 bases and J by 2 bases, with 10 bases between. The V gene's germline CDR1 is SGHTA and CDR2 FQGTGA. This CDR3 region has 15 residues. The CDR3 nucleotides read TGTGCCAGCAGCTTAGGAAGCGGGCCCTACAATGAGCAGTTCTTC. Amino acid sequence: CASSLGSGPYNEQFF.

The V call is TRBV6-2 or TRBV6-3, the J call TRBJ2-7; 10 bases are a match to TRBD2. The length of the CDR3 is 17 residues. The germline V gene encodes CDR1 MNHEY and CDR2 SVGEGT. Trimming at V came to 2 bases and at J to 2 bases, leaving 9 bases not matched to a gene. The CDR3 DNA reads TGTGCCAGCAGTTACGGGGGTCTAGCGGGAGAGACCTACGAGCAGTACTTC. This sequence encodes CASSYGGLAGETYEQYF.

V and J are TRBV6-9 and TRBJ2-3, with 10 bases that match TRBD2. V was pared by 2 bases and J by 4 bases, with 18 bases of the junction left unmatched. The CDR3 spans 20 residues. In germline, CDR1 is MNHGY, CDR2 SVAAGI. The CDR3 region has the DNA TGTGCCAGCAGTTATCCTGGACAGGGTGGAGCGGGGGGGCCCCCAGATACGCAGTATTTT. Protein: CASSYPGQGGAGGPPDTQYF.

The chain joins TRBV11-3 to TRBJ2-7; tentatively, D is TRBD1 (5 bases). Germline lookup yields CDR1 SGHNT and CDR2 YENEEA. The V and J ends lost 2 bases and 7 bases respectively, with 9 bases between them. The CDR3 spans 12 residues. The chain's CDR3 is CASSLTGSEQYF. As DNA, the CDR3 is TGTGCCAGCAGCTTAACAGGTAGTGAGCAGTACTTC.

This clone was counted between two and nine times. The chain recombines TRBV28 with TRBJ2-5, with D maybe TRBD2 (6 bases). CDR1 is MDHEN, CDR2 SYDVKM, per germline. The V end was cut by 4 bases, the J end by 4 bases, with 13 bases between. CDR3 length: 14 amino acids. The CDR3: CASSSGTGRETQYF. The CDR3 DNA reads TGTGCCAGCAGTTCTGGGACCGGGAGAGAGACCCAGTACTTC.

This chain joins TRBV27 and TRBJ2-7, with 7 bases lining up with TRBD1. The V gene's germline CDR1 is MNHEY and CDR2 SMNVEV (reference sequence). V was pared by 6 bases and J by 1 base, with 3 bases of the junction left unmatched. The CDR3 is 13 amino acids. CDR3 protein: CASRETGSYEQYF. CDR3 bases: TGTGCCAGCAGAGAGACAGGGTCCTACGAGCAGTACTTC.

This clone was seen only once. The chain employs TRBV10-3 and TRBJ1-5, with D perhaps TRBD1 (6 bases). V dropped 5 bases and J dropped 0 bases, with 11 bases sitting between them. The CDR3 consists of 15 residues. The V gene's germline CDR1 is ENHRY and CDR2 SYGVKD. CDR3 sequence: CAISRDKYSNQPQHF. In DNA form, the CDR3 reads TGTGCCATCAGTAGGGACAAATATAGCAATCAGCCCCAGCATTTT.

The rearrangement joins TRBV27 to TRBJ1-5; D ambiguous. With 4 bases removed from V and 7 bases from J, the gap between germline ends came to 14 bases. The CDR3 has 14 residues. Per germline, CDR1 MNHEY and CDR2 SMNVEV (reference sequence). DNA for the CDR3: TGTGCCAGCAGTTCGCGGGGTTTTGGGCAGCCCCAGCATTTT. It specifies CASSSRGFGQPQHF.

This rearrangement joins TRBV28 to TRBJ2-3; 10 nucleotides line up with TRBD2. Germline V gene data show CDR1 as MDHEN and CDR2 as SYDVKM. The CDR3 is 15 amino acids. V lost 10 bases, J lost 4 bases, and 11 bases stayed unmatched. The CDR3 DNA follows: TGTGCCACCCGCCCGGCTAGCGGGAGCCCAGATACGCAGTATTTT. It codes for CATRPASGSPDTQYF. The full variable domain, rest sourced from reference TRBV28 and TRBJ2-3, is DVKVTQSSRYLVKRTGEKVFLECVQDMDHENMFWYRQDPGLGLRLIYFSYDVKMKEKGDIPEGYSVSREKKERFSLILESASTNQTSMYLCATRPASGSPDTQYFGPGTRLTVL.

A single count supports this clone. V gene TRBV5-4 combines with J gene TRBJ2-3, with TRBD2 identical over 14 bases. The CDR3 is 17 amino acids. Germline V CDR1 and CDR2: SGHNT, YYREEE (reference sequence). V was clipped by 4 bases and J by 2 bases; unmatched bases: 6. DNA for the CDR3: TGTGCCAGCAGCAGCCGACTAGCGGGAGGGAACACAGATACGCAGTATTTT. Its translation is CASSSRLAGGNTDTQYF.

The genes are TRBV9 and TRBJ2-7; a weak D match, TRBD2 (6 bases). The CDR3 consists of 15 residues. V was trimmed by 4 bases and J by 0 bases, leaving 14 bases between them. Germline V gene sequence: CDR1 SGDLS, CDR2 YYNGEE. The CDR3 DNA reads TGTGCCAGCAGCCCGCGACGGGGGACCTCCTACGAGCAGTACTTC. Protein product: CASSPRRGTSYEQYF.

The chain joins TRBV9 to TRBJ2-7; 9 bases map to TRBD2. Germline CDR1 and CDR2: SGDLS and YYNGEE. The CDR3 length is 15 residues. V shed 3 bases, J shed 4 bases, and the junction held 8 bases outside the gene matches. CDR3 loop: CASSAGTSFRYEQYF. The DNA for the CDR3 is TGTGCCAGCAGCGCCGGGACTAGCTTTAGGTACGAGCAGTACTTC. Combining the CDR3 with reference TRBV9 and TRBJ2-7 gives the whole variable domain DSGVTQTPKHLITATGQRVTLRCSPRSGDLSVYWYQQSLDQGLQFLIQYYNGEERAKGNILERFSAQQFPDLHSELNLSSLELGDSALYFCASSAGTSFRYEQYFGPGTRLTVT.

CDR3 in amino acids: CASSLPGTYEQYF. The CDR3 coding sequence is TGTGCCAGCAGCTTACCAGGGACCTACGAGCAGTACTTC. The chain recombines TRBV7-2 with TRBJ2-7; TRBD1 might be the D (5 bases). CDR1 is SGHTA, CDR2 FQGNSA, per germline. V lost 2 bases and J lost 2, with 7 bases in between. The CDR3 covers 13 residues.

This chain links TRBV7-9 with TRBJ2-5, with D perhaps TRBD2 (6 bases). V lost 5 bases, J lost 5 bases, and 24 bases lay in between. Germline V CDR1 and CDR2: SEHNR, FQNEAQ (reference sequence). The CDR3 sequence is 17 residues long. The CDR3 DNA reads as TGTGCCAGCAGCACGGAGGGCGGAGGCTTTCGTAGGGAGACCCAGTACTTC. Its translation is CASSTEGGGFRRETQYF.

Many counts were recorded for this clone. The V and J genes are TRBV5-1 and TRBJ2-7; D is possibly TRBD1 (5 bases). The ends were cut back, 6 bases at V and 2 bases at J, with 18 bases in the middle. Per the germline V gene, CDR1 is SGHRS and CDR2 is YFSETQ. The CDR3 runs to 15 residues. Here the CDR3 DNA reads TGCGCCAGCACCCTGGACGACAGACTTACCTACGAGCAGTACTTC. Amino acid sequence: CASTLDDRLTYEQYF.

The rearrangement links TRBV6-5 to TRBJ2-1, with 7 bases that match TRBD2. CDR1 and CDR2 from the germline V gene are MNHEY and SVGAGI. The ends lost 2 bases at V and 2 bases at J; junction bases unmatched: 6. The CDR3 has 16 amino acids. The CDR3: CASSYQTGTTYNEQFF. The DNA for the CDR3 is TGTGCCAGCAGTTACCAAACCGGGACTACCTACAATGAGCAGTTCTTC.

This clone was counted between two and nine times. The rearrangement joins TRBV7-6 to TRBJ2-6; tentatively, D is TRBD1 (5 bases). Germline CDR1 reads SGHVS; CDR2 reads FNYEAQ. Trimming removed 4 bases from V and 4 bases from J, with 17 bases in between. The CDR3 loop spans 17 amino acids. The CDR3 sequence: CASSSSLTGSGANVLTF. CDR3 sequence (DNA): TGTGCCAGCAGCTCCTCACTAACAGGATCCGGGGCCAACGTCCTGACTTTC.

This clone was observed a handful of times. The V call is TRBV2, the J call TRBJ1-1; D is unclear. The CDR3 is 14 residues long. The germline V gene encodes CDR1 SNHLY and CDR2 FYNNEI. Trimming took off 2 bases at V and 1 base at J, with 8 bases between the two ends. The CDR3 protein is CASSETGKNTEAFF. In DNA, the CDR3 is TGTGCCAGCAGTGAAACGGGAAAGAACACTGAAGCTTTCTTT.

The chain joins TRBV2 to TRBJ1-1, with unresolved D. The V gene's germline CDR1 is SNHLY and CDR2 FYNNEI. Deletions cut 9 bases from V and 7 bases from J, with 15 bases between. The CDR3 has 12 amino acids. The CDR3 nucleotides are TGTGCCAGTAAGAACATACAAATTGAAGCTTTCTTT. Translation gives CASKNIQIEAFF.

The count of this clone is one. J is TRBJ2-3 and V is TRBV7-2; 7 bases are a match to TRBD2. This CDR3 contains 15 residues. Germline V gene data show CDR1 as SGHTA and CDR2 as FQGNSA. The trim removed 1 base at V and 4 bases at J, leaving 5 bases unmatched. CDR3 DNA sequence: TGTGCCAGCAGCTTAGAAGGCGGGAGTGCAGATACGCAGTATTTT. Translated: CASSLEGGSADTQYF. Variable domain in full (rest from reference TRBV7-2 and TRBJ2-3): GAGVSQSPSNKVTEKGKDVELRCDPISGHTALYWYRQSLGQGLEFLIYFQGNSAPDKSGLPSDRFSAERTGGSVSTLTIQRTQQEDSAVYLCASSLEGGSADTQYFGPGTRLTVL.

DNA for the CDR3: TGTGCCAGCAGCCTACAGAAGAACACTGAAGCTTTCTTT. Translated: CASSLQKNTEAFF. The chain combines TRBV6-4 with TRBJ1-1; no reliable D call. The CDR3 has 13 amino acids. CDR1 and CDR2 (germline): MRHNA, SNTAGT. Trimming stripped 6 bases from V and 1 base from J, with 9 bases between.